This T cell receptor (beta chain) comes out of a study of T-cell reconstitution after alpha-beta-depleted transplantation in children. Overall study findings and caveats: There were some patients whose high TCRbeta diversity at day 60 came from surviving recipient T cells and thymic progenitors. Several hundred expanded graft clones reportedly were the source of alpha-beta T cells about two months after transplant.

Concerning this clonotype: Its antigen remains unknown.

Construction of the TCRbeta library involved unique molecular identifiers. TCRdb processed the PCR reads anew with MiXCR; each CDR3 protein has one entry. The data show approximately 500,000 distinct CDR3 sequences, over 25% seen once. The source material was PBMCs, sampled before TCRalphabeta/CD19-depleted stem cell transplant. The receptor comes from a boy in the first two years of life with Wiskott-Aldrich syndrome, due to receive a stem cell transplant.

The CDR3 nucleotides are TGTGCCAGCAGCCATTGGTGGCCGATTAACACCGGGGAGCTGTTTTTT. Translated, it gives CASSHWWPINTGELFF. The chain uses TRBV14 and TRBJ2-2; D remains ambiguous. The CDR3 contains 16 residues. V was cut by 3 bases and J by 2 bases, with 13 bases left in between. CDR1 SGHDN and CDR2 FVKESK come from the germline V gene. The whole variable domain, filled in from reference TRBV14 and TRBJ2-2, reads EAGVTQFPSHSVIEKGQTVTLRCDPISGHDNLYWYRRVMGKEIKFLLHFVKESKQDESGMPNNRFLAERTGGTYSTLKVQPAELEDSGVYFCASSHWWPINTGELFFGEGSRLTVL.